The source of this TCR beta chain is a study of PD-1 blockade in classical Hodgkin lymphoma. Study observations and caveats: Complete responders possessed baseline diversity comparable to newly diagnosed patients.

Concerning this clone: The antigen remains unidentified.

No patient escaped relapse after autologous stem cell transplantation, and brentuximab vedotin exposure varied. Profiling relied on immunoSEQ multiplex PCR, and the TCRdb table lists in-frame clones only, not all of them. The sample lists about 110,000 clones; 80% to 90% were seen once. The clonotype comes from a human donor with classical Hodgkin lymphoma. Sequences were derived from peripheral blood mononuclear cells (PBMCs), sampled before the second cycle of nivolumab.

The CDR3 protein is CASSLQPGQQLNTEAFF. The DNA for the CDR3 is TGTGCCAGTAGCCTGCAGCCGGGACAGCAGTTGAACACTGAAGCTTTCTTT. The rearrangement joins TRBV19 to TRBJ1-1; 7 bases line up with TRBD1. J gave up 0 bases and V 6 bases, and 13 bases lay outside the gene matches. Germline CDR1 and CDR2: LNHDA and SQIVND (reference sequence). The CDR3 sequence is 17 residues long.